The present entry profiles one TCR beta chain with its context. There is no known antigen for this receptor. Per-nucleotide qualities are absent, and no much larger clonotype sits a single base away. CDR1 is given as SGHVS and CDR2 as FQNEAQ, both from the germline V gene. The CDR3 contains 16 residues, cysteine and phenylalanine counted. Just the 48-base CDR3 DNA is kept, in frame starting at base 1. For this chain, trimming is 6 bases at the V end and 9 bases at the J end, and the number of junction bases without a gene match is 10. This sample was taken from a study of cytomegalovirus exposure and HLA in healthy donors (dated by TCRdb to 2017 to 2019). General notes on the study: According to an earlier analysis of 587 of the donors, about 179 million T cells yielded approximately 120 million unique TCR beta sequences and more than 250 Gb of sequence data. A later analysis re-examined previously published TCR beta repertoires from 500 to 700 donors and added high-resolution HLA genotyping to investigate patterns of TCR occurrence. In a later genetic analysis, genome-wide SNP genotypes for about 55% of the roughly 700 donors were used, and that subset was treated as a discovery cohort. Every repertoire in the discovery cohort had been generated on one and the same sequencing platform. Of the approximately 370 genotyped donors, roughly 76% were placed in the genetic ancestry cluster associated with self-reported Caucasian donors. About 5 DR-DQ haplotypes were handled as single units for association and clustering, since linkage in the cohort was strong. In addition to the first cohort of 666 subjects, a separate validation cohort of 100 to 150 different subjects was used. Across approximately 400 genotyped donors of the cohort, an average of roughly 250,000 unique TCR beta nucleotide sequences per donor were sequenced, and 15% to 20% of those sequences were non-productive. Alongside the repertoire data, information on donor age, sex, ethnicity and CMV serostatus was compiled. In an earlier analysis of more than 550 of the donors, high-throughput TCR beta sequencing was used to judge whether each TCR beta V gene segment behaved as functional or pseudogenic. The study profiled the T cell repertoires of under 700 subjects by immunosequencing and related them to cytomegalovirus serostatus. Both class I and class II loci were covered by HLA typing, at four-digit resolution. The study aimed to test whether cataloging public T cell receptors could reveal signatures of past pathogen exposure. An early release covering around 630 HLA-typed donors comprised 300 to 350 gigabases of sequencing data and around 80 million unique TCR sequences. To predict cytomegalovirus infection status, the study combined high-throughput TCR immunosequencing, statistical association of individual TCRs with disease status, and machine learning. Typing coverage varied by locus: roughly 620-640 donors for A, B, C, DRB1 and DQB1; approximately 500 for DQA1; more than 600 for DPA1; 400 to 480 for DPB1. Rather than using new phenotypic data, the later analysis identified candidate immune exposures from TCR beta sequences and from how often those sequences occurred across donors.

The library came from the immunoSEQ multiplex PCR assay. For the multiplex PCR, a mixture combining 60 forward primers for TCR Vbeta segments and 13 reverse primers for TCR Jbeta segments was used. A multiplex PCR assay on genomic DNA amplified the CDR3 region of rearranged TCR beta genes. On the Illumina HiSeq System, the amplified TCR beta libraries were sequenced as 87-base-pair reads. For the original study's pipeline: Across the 666 repertoires, a later analysis counted 60 million to 90 million unique TCR beta chains, 8.5 million to 12 million of which were shared by at least two donors. Raw reads were error-corrected and collapsed into unique sequences by a nearest-neighbor algorithm in which closely related sequences were merged to remove PCR and sequencing errors. Alignment of CDR3 sequences to IMGT reference sequences was used to assign V, D and J gene segments. For a sequence to be retained, a match of at least six nucleotides to both a V gene segment and a J gene segment was required. A rearrangement was called productive if the CDR3 had no stop codons and remained in frame with V and J, and every other rearrangement was called non-productive. Following IMGT convention, CDR3 was defined as the stretch from the second conserved V-encoded cysteine up to the conserved J-encoded phenylalanine. In an earlier analysis of around 540 of the donors, sequences lacking an unambiguous match to a single V gene segment were excluded. An earlier analysis of roughly 590 of the donors called V segments functional above 56.7% productive rearrangements and segregating when the between-donor standard deviation exceeded 5%. To diagnose cytomegalovirus status from the catalog of TCR beta chain sequences, a statistical classification framework was built. V and J gene assignment, in a later analysis, came from comparing TCR nucleotide sequences with IMGT/GENE-DB human TR gene sequences. In a later analysis, CDR3 sequences and most-parsimonious VDJ recombination scenarios were assigned using the TCRdist pipeline. In a later analysis, each TCR beta chain was defined by its CDR3 amino acid sequence together with its V-gene family, and reads lacking a unique V-gene family were excluded. In a later analysis, a few hundred highly shared, low-generation-probability nucleotide sequences were removed to address suspected cross-contamination and a sequencing artifact. In a later analysis, a clonal expansion index was calculated for each public chain from normalized within-repertoire ranks of inferred template counts. Generation probabilities in a later analysis came from a VDJ recombination model fitted to out-of-frame rearrangements, and those results were checked against IGoR. A later analysis scored TCR-TCR, TCR-HLA and TCR-CMV co-occurrence with hypergeometric tests, applying a repertoire-size bias correction to TCR pairs. To estimate false discovery rates, a later analysis permuted the HLA or CMV assignments 20 times. In a later analysis, co-occurring TCRs were grouped with DBSCAN, and TCRdist sequence similarity was added when clustering was performed within HLA-allele-positive subsets. For co-occurrence clustering, repertoires with fewer than 30,000 or more than 120,000 public chains were excluded, along with 5 or 6 repertoires with anomalous nucleotide sharing. This immuneACCESS table, as held by TCRdb, lists in-frame sequences with V and J called but not all clones. Of the missing ones, under half trace to an unresolved V gene in checked studies; the others have no known cause. V and J calls and clone size follow that table, whereas D and trimming were derived from the DNA. In this sample the table shows fewer than 250,000 clones, more than 75% of which occur a single time. The ten top clones hold 1% to 1.5% of the sample.

In total, approximately 690 healthy bone marrow donors made up the cohort. Cohort members were all nominally healthy when sampled, although unrecorded immune exposures were likely present. Of the 670 or so cohort members, fewer than 300 had positive CMV serostatus and about 360 had negative CMV serostatus, and CMV serostatus was not recorded for the donor. Every donor gave a peripheral blood sample, and the peripheral blood mononuclear cells from that sample were used for TCR beta sequencing. Genomic DNA was extracted from the blood cell samples with the Qiagen DNeasy Blood Extraction Kit. Overall study results and their limits: Linkage disequilibrium might explain the correlated functional status among segregating V segments, but an unknown experimental factor could not be excluded. In a later analysis, TCR association rates were found to vary across HLA loci, with the most associated TCRs seen for DRB1 alleles and the fewest for HLA-C alleles. According to a later analysis, most CMV-associated TCR beta chains appeared to be HLA-restricted, and the HLA associations seemed to be driven largely by CMV exposure. In a later genetic analysis, a missense DCLRE1C variant was associated with V-gene and J-gene trimming of TCR beta chains, and the association was replicated in an independent cohort. According to a later genetic analysis, donors in an Asian-associated ancestry cluster had fewer N-insertions in productive TCRs than the approximately 630-donor mean. At a false discovery rate of 0.05, a later analysis linked 16,000 or so TCR beta sequences to specific HLA alleles. When HLA alleles, especially DR and DQ, strongly co-occurred, TCR associations were difficult to assign to individual alleles. A total of 150 to 200 TCR beta chains were listed by the study as associated with cytomegalovirus. According to the authors, the approach could potentially be generalized to other disease states and immunological phenotypes. The 87-base-pair reads could not distinguish some IMGT-functional V segments, including TRBV6-2 and TRBV6-3, so those segments were excluded. A few of the identified cytomegalovirus-associated TCR beta chains were confirmed in vitro to be specific for cytomegalovirus antigens. Across donors, most TCR sequences were observed very rarely, whereas some public TCRs were present in many individuals. A further reported finding was that TCR beta sequences accurately predicted the HLA-A and HLA-B alleles for most subjects in the first cohort. Sequencing depth was assumed to be roughly uniform across donors in the presence/absence analyses, though that assumption may not hold. A group of highly shared sequence variants was considered likely to be a technical artifact of the sequencing pipeline. The only immune exposure information available for the cohort was CMV serostatus. In a later analysis, several top co-occurrence clusters were reported to appear linked to parvovirus B19, influenza, CMV and Epstein-Barr virus. A later analysis found that HLA-associated TCR beta chains were more clonally expanded and had lower generation probabilities than equally common non-associated chains. The cohort was sequenced for TCR beta chains only, and without alpha or paired-chain data the features that could be detected were limited. Cytomegalovirus status was reported to be diagnosed by the classifier with high specificity and sensitivity in both the original and validation cohorts. An earlier analysis of some 590 of the donors showed that most TCR beta V segments appeared in productive rearrangements either about 87% or about 30% of the time, which broadly matched IMGT annotations. The earlier analysis of nearly 600 of the donors excluded approximately 15 rarely observed V segments, including chromosome 9 orphons, because counts were too low. Because HLA typing was missing for some donors at each locus, association tests included only the typed subset.

What was sequenced was PBMCs. The receptor's source is a human donor in good health. This chain joins TRBV7-8 to TRBJ2-1; the central 14 bases match TRBD2. For the CDR3, the sequence is CASRQRTSGRLGEQFF. The DNA sequence is TGTGCCAGCAGACAAAGGACTAGCGGGAGGTTGGGTGAGCAGTTCTTC.